Detailed here is one TCR beta chain. Only one count was recorded for this clone. No antigen is known for it. No qualities accompany the bases; no much larger clone lies one base away. The data stem from a study of cytomegalovirus exposure and HLA in healthy donors (dated by TCRdb to about 2017). For the wider study: The roughly 650 repertoires of the first cohort and the 120 validation repertoires were produced on the same platform, according to a later analysis. Besides the first cohort of hundreds of subjects, a separate validation cohort made up of 120 different subjects was used. The aim of the study was to test whether cataloging public T cell receptors could identify signatures of past pathogen exposure. To predict cytomegalovirus infection status, the study brought together high-throughput TCR immunosequencing, statistical association of individual TCRs with disease status, and machine learning. What the research found in general, with its limitations: The authors suggested that the approach could potentially be generalized to other disease states and immunological phenotypes. A later analysis lacked HLA typing for the validation cohort, so it scored co-occurrence in that cohort across all 120 repertoires. Subsequent analysis determined that TCRs grouped into clusters in the first cohort also showed a tendency toward co-occurrence across the approximately 110 validation repertoires, and approximately 93% of cluster scores exceeded 0. Across donors, most TCR sequences were observed very rarely, whereas some public TCRs were present in many individuals. The study gave a list of about 160 TCR beta chains associated with cytomegalovirus. The classifier was reported to diagnose cytomegalovirus status with high specificity and sensitivity in both the original cohort and the validation cohort. In vitro tests confirmed that a few of the cytomegalovirus-associated TCR beta chains recognize cytomegalovirus antigens.

Separate from the roughly 650-subject first cohort, the validation cohort of 90 to 150 subjects was the group to which the donors belonged. The CDR3 goes from the cysteine to the phenylalanine over 13 residues. Solely the CDR3 DNA is kept, with 39 bases framed from the first base. CDR1 and CDR2, per the germline V gene, are SGHAT and FQNNGV. Cut back by 7 bases and 4 bases, the V and J ends lie 11 bases apart. Libraries were made using the immunoSEQ multiplex PCR assay. Per the source publication's procedure: A statistical classification framework was built to diagnose cytomegalovirus status from the catalog of TCR beta chain sequences. TCRdb took this table from immuneACCESS and kept in-frame rearrangements with V and J called. Such tables lack part of the clones; where checked against another copy, unresolved V genes explain under half of the gap, and the rest is unexplained. That table gives V, J and clone size, and the DNA gave D and trimming. For this sample the table gives about 130,000 clones, of which 80% to 90% were detected only once. Of the sample, 9% to 9.5% falls within the top ten clones.

This receptor chain uses TRBV11-2 and TRBJ2-1, with the identity of the D gene unclear. The sample taken for sequencing was PBMCs. This TCR came from a woman between 18 and 29 years old in good health and CMV-seropositive. The sequenced DNA: TGTGCCAGCAACTACCGGCCATACAATGAGCAGTTCTTC. Its protein is CASNYRPYNEQFF.